This T cell receptor (beta chain) comes out of a study of technical replicates of blood from several donors. This CDR3 region has 17 residues. Trimming at V came to 5 bases and at J to 4 bases, leaving 8 bases not matched to a gene. CDR1 SGHAT and CDR2 FQNNGV come from the germline V gene. The method was immunoSEQ multiplex PCR; TCRdb's version includes in-frame clones alone and lacks a portion of them. Here the sample spans under 95,000 clones, about 92% being singletons. This sequence originates from a human donor in good health. Input material: T cells isolated from PBMCs. The chain uses TRBV11-2 and TRBJ2-1, with 13 bases lining up with TRBD2. The CDR3 sequence: CASSPSLAGGTYNEQFF. The CDR3 bases are TGTGCCAGCAGCCCCTCACTAGCGGGGGGGACTTACAATGAGCAGTTCTTC.